These 25 T cell receptor beta chains were all obtained from the same sample, sequenced in a study of T cells expressing NK-cell markers. Reprocessing the 5' RACE reads, TCRdb reports a single entry for every CDR3 protein and omits DNA. The repertoire table contains about 400,000 distinct CDR3 sequences. Source material: blood T cells: a sorted CD56 or NKG2C T cell subset, CD4+ or CD8+ T cells, or bulk PBMC T cells (not recorded which). Receptors originate from a woman aged 45-65 years in good health.

The chain joins TRBV15 to TRBJ2-7; TCRdb names TRBD2, which stays unverified in the absence of DNA. The germline CDR1 and CDR2 sequences are LNHNV and YYDKDF (reference sequence). The CDR3 is 13 residues long. The CDR3 region is CATSRRDFLEQYF.

V usage is TRBV12-3 or TRBV12-4 and J usage is TRBJ2-1. The CDR3 consists of 13 residues. CDR3 protein: CASSLGWGFEQFF.

The V and J genes are TRBV27 and TRBJ2-2. The CDR3 is 13 amino acids. Looked up from germline, CDR1 is MNHEY and CDR2 is SMNVEV (reference sequence). CDR3 amino acids: CASSLPGIGELFF.

This sequence joins TRBV20-1 and TRBJ2-1; TCRdb lists TRBD2, though no DNA is available to test this call. The germline gives CDR1 DFQATT, CDR2 SNEGSKA (reference sequence). The CDR3 length is 14 residues. The CDR3 sequence is CSATPSGRLGEQFF.

The chain joins TRBV12-3 or TRBV12-4 to TRBJ1-5; TCRdb names TRBD1, which stays unverified in the absence of DNA. The CDR3 contains 17 residues. The CDR3: CASSLGQGMEDNQPQHF.

This rearrangement joins TRBV3-1 to TRBJ2-5. The CDR3 length is 12 residues. Looked up from germline, CDR1 is LGHDT and CDR2 is YNNKEL (reference sequence). This CDR3 is CASSDTEGPRYF.

CDR3 sequence reads: CATTLVGFGQPQHF. The J gene is TRBJ1-5, the V gene TRBV6-1. From germline, CDR1 is MNHNS and CDR2 SASEGT. The CDR3 contains 14 residues.

The CDR3 protein is CASSASGGYTEAFF. V gene TRBV5-1 combines with J gene TRBJ1-1. Per the germline V gene, CDR1 is SGHRS and CDR2 is YFSETQ. The CDR3 consists of 14 residues.

The J gene is TRBJ2-5, the V gene TRBV5-4; TCRdb names TRBD2, which stays unverified in the absence of DNA. The CDR3 contains 15 residues. From germline, CDR1 is SGHNT and CDR2 YYREEE (reference sequence). CDR3 sequence: CASRSSGSTRETQYF.

The chain combines TRBV5-1 with TRBJ2-6; absent DNA, TCRdb's TRBD1 call cannot be checked. The CDR3 is 14 amino acids. Germline assignment: CDR1 SGHRS and CDR2 YFSETQ. CDR3 in amino acids: CASTTGAGANVLTF.

This rearrangement joins TRBV3-1 to TRBJ2-1; lacking DNA, the TRBD2 call made by TCRdb goes unchecked. Per the germline V gene, CDR1 is LGHDT and CDR2 is YNNKEL (reference sequence). This CDR3 is 13 amino acids long. This CDR3 is CASSQEGGHEQFF.

The chain combines TRBV5-6 with TRBJ1-3; TCRdb gives TRBD1 as the D gene, but with no DNA this cannot be confirmed. This CDR3 spans 13 amino acids. CDR1 and CDR2 (germline): SGHDT, YYEEEE. CDR3 protein: CASSWRQRNTIYF.

The chain links TRBV12-3 or TRBV12-4 to TRBJ2-2; without DNA, the TCRdb call of TRBD1 cannot be checked. The CDR3 extends over 15 amino acids. CDR3 loop: CASSNTGRETGELFF.

This chain joins TRBV6-5 and TRBJ2-5; TCRdb gives TRBD2 as the D gene, but with no DNA this cannot be confirmed. This CDR3 contains 15 residues. Germline CDR1 reads MNHEY; CDR2 reads SVGAGI. This CDR3 is CATKTGLLGQETQYF.

This chain uses TRBV9 with TRBJ2-1; absent DNA, TCRdb's TRBD1 call cannot be checked. Germline V gene sequence: CDR1 SGDLS, CDR2 YYNGEE. This CDR3 spans 16 amino acids. The CDR3 spells CASSVVATDRGGEQFF.

The V and J genes are TRBV11-2 and TRBJ2-5; the TRBD1 assignment by TCRdb is unverifiable without DNA. Germline V lookup: CDR1 SGHAT, CDR2 FQNNGV. CDR3 length equals 15 residues. CDR3 residues: CASSLEGDYQETQYF.

This chain links TRBV15 with TRBJ1-1; checking the TCRdb D call of TRBD1 is not possible without DNA. CDR1 is LNHNV and CDR2 is YYDKDF in the germline V gene (reference sequence). The CDR3 spans 15 residues. CDR3: CATEKQGRGNTEAFF.

The chain recombines TRBV10-2 with TRBJ2-1; TCRdb reports TRBD2, a call that lacks DNA to check it against. The CDR3 loop spans 15 amino acids. In germline, CDR1 is WSHSY, CDR2 SAAADI. CDR3 amino acids: CASSASGTIGYEQFF.

The chain has TRBV18 and TRBJ2-3; no DNA is available, so the TRBD2 call from TCRdb remains unchecked. This CDR3 is built from 14 residues. The germline V gene has CDR1 KGHSH and CDR2 LQKENI. The CDR3 protein is CASSPGGRADTQYF.

V is TRBV12-3 or TRBV12-4 and J is TRBJ2-7; TCRdb picks TRBD2, but there is no DNA to check that call. The CDR3 sequence is 13 residues long. CDR3 sequence: CASGTSGRGEQYF.

The chain carries TRBV20-1 and TRBJ1-1; no DNA is available, so the TRBD1 call from TCRdb remains unchecked. The CDR3 contains 13 residues. Germline V gene data show CDR1 as DFQATT and CDR2 as SNEGSKA (reference sequence). The CDR3 is CSARGTTASEAFF.

The chain joins TRBV5-1 to TRBJ2-7; TCRdb returns TRBD2, unconfirmable since there is no DNA. CDR3 length equals 16 residues. The germline V gene encodes CDR1 SGHRS and CDR2 YFSETQ. The CDR3 sequence is CASSPLGAGVTYEQYF.

This rearrangement joins TRBV7-9 to TRBJ2-1; there is no DNA to check the TCRdb D call of TRBD1. This CDR3 is 14 amino acids long. Looked up from germline, CDR1 is SEHNR and CDR2 is FQNEAQ (reference sequence). The CDR3: CASSLVASAREQFF.

The V gene is TRBV24-1, the J gene TRBJ2-6; TCRdb designates TRBD1, a call that cannot be tested without DNA. CDR3 length: 17 residues. Germline loops: CDR1 KGHDR, CDR2 SFDVKD. CDR3 protein: CATTYSRGSVGANVLTF.

This chain connects TRBV5-1 to TRBJ2-3; lacking DNA, the TRBD1 call made by TCRdb goes unchecked. The length of the CDR3 is 16 residues. Germline assignment: CDR1 SGHRS and CDR2 YFSETQ. This CDR3 reads CASSLEGQGIGDTQYF.